This T cell receptor (beta chain) was identified in a study of cytomegalovirus exposure and HLA in healthy donors. Study outcomes and limitations: In a later analysis, several top co-occurrence clusters appeared linked to parvovirus B19, influenza, CMV and Epstein-Barr virus. It was fewer than 200 TCR beta chains that were listed as cytomegalovirus-associated.

60 Vbeta and 13 Jbeta primers were used in PCR. Sequencing was performed with immunoSEQ multiplex PCR; in TCRdb, only in-frame clones are kept and a portion is missing. The sample lists approximately 190,000 clones, over 80% seen once, with roughly 1.3% in the top ten. Germline V lookup: CDR1 KGHSH, CDR2 LQKENI. The CDR3 extends over 15 amino acids. The junction had 3 bases not matched to a gene; V was cut back by 4 bases and J by 3 bases. Regarding this clone: Its specificity is not known.

The rearrangement uses TRBV18 and TRBJ2-2, with 9 bases matching TRBD1. The sample was PBMCs. The origin of this receptor is a man aged 30 to 45 in good health and CMV-seronegative. The CDR3 DNA reads TGTGCCAGCTCACGACAGGGGGAAGACACCGGGGAGCTGTTTTTT. Amino acids: CASSRQGEDTGELFF.